This passage covers 20 T cell receptor beta chains from one sample sequenced in a study of CD8 T cells in Susac syndrome. A quantity of roughly 0.5 to 1 ug RNA underwent reverse transcription using random hexamers. TCRdb used MiXCR to reprocess the immunoSEQ multiplex PCR reads, holding one entry per CDR3 protein. The profile shows about 300,000 distinct CDR3 sequences, over 75% of them singletons. Sequencing input: CD8+ T cells from PBMCs. These TCRs come from a human donor with multiple sclerosis.

The chain is built from TRBV28 and TRBJ1-2; the D is unclear. The V gene lost 6 bases and the J gene lost 4 bases, with 9 bases spanning the gap. Germline CDR1 is MDHEN and CDR2 is SYDVKM. CDR3 size: 12 residues. In DNA, the CDR3 is TGTGCCAGCAGGGCCCGGGGCTATGGCTACACCTTC. It specifies CASRARGYGYTF.

The V call is TRBV20-1, the J call TRBJ1-2; D remains unclear. Trimming took 0 bases from V and 6 from J, leaving 14 bases between them. CDR1 is DFQATT and CDR2 is SNEGSKA in the germline V gene (reference sequence). CDR3 length: 14 residues. This CDR3 reads CSAREGGLRNGYTF. The CDR3 coding sequence is TGCAGTGCTAGAGAGGGAGGGTTAAGGAATGGCTACACCTTC.

The chain has TRBV5-8 and TRBJ1-2; D is uncertain. This CDR3 has 15 amino acids. V gave up 0 bases and J gave up 0 bases, with 9 bases separating them. CDR1 SGHTS and CDR2 YDEGEE come from the germline V gene. The CDR3 coding sequence is TGTGCCAGCAGCTTGGGGCAGGCAGCTAACTATGGCTACACCTTC. This sequence encodes CASSLGQAANYGYTF.

This clonotype was observed a few times. The chain carries TRBV28 and TRBJ2-5; D is unresolved. The CDR3 runs to 13 residues. Deletions cut 6 bases from V and 2 bases from J, with 10 bases between. The germline V gene has CDR1 MDHEN and CDR2 SYDVKM. This CDR3 is CASSSRDQETQYF. CDR3 DNA sequence: TGTGCCAGCAGCTCTAGGGATCAAGAGACCCAGTACTTC.

The DNA of the CDR3 is TGTGCCAGCACAGTGGCCTTCAGGGCTACCCCAAACCGTTACGAGCAGTACTTC. Protein sequence: CASTVAFRATPNRYEQYF. The chain has TRBV2 and TRBJ2-7; the D gene is possibly TRBD1 (5 bases). Germline CDR1 reads SNHLY; CDR2 reads FYNNEI. CDR3 length equals 18 residues. V lost 7 bases and J 4 bases, leaving 29 bases between the germline ends.

This clonotype is a singleton in its sample. The rearrangement joins TRBV19 to TRBJ1-5; D is undetermined. The V gene's germline CDR1 is LNHDA and CDR2 SQIVND (reference sequence). The CDR3 has 15 residues. V lost 7 bases, J lost 3 bases, and 16 bases lay in between. The CDR3 is CASNILGQHNQPQHF. The CDR3 coding sequence is TGTGCCAGTAACATCTTAGGGCAGCACAATCAGCCCCAGCATTTT.

V usage is TRBV9 and J usage is TRBJ2-7; 7 nucleotides match TRBD2. The CDR3 length is 14 residues. V shed 4 bases and J 2 bases; nucleotides not matched to a gene: 6. CDR1 is SGDLS, CDR2 YYNGEE, per germline. The CDR3 DNA sequence: TGTGCCAGCAGCTTCCGGGACTATACCTACGAGCAGTACTTC. Its translation is CASSFRDYTYEQYF.

The V gene is TRBV28, the J gene TRBJ2-3; 7 nucleotides match TRBD1. Germline lookup yields CDR1 MDHEN and CDR2 SYDVKM. The J segment lost 0 bases and the V segment lost 5 bases, leaving 8 bases of the junction unmatched. The CDR3 contains 16 residues. This chain's CDR3 is CASSPVQGSSTDTQYF. CDR3 nucleotide sequence: TGTGCCAGCAGTCCCGTACAGGGGTCTAGCACAGATACGCAGTATTTT. The full variable domain, with the rest looked up from reference TRBV28 and TRBJ2-3, is DVKVTQSSRYLVKRTGEKVFLECVQDMDHENMFWYRQDPGLGLRLIYFSYDVKMKEKGDIPEGYSVSREKKERFSLILESASTNQTSMYLCASSPVQGSSTDTQYFGPGTRLTVL.

The chain carries TRBV6-2 or TRBV6-3 and TRBJ1-1, with D unclear. This CDR3 contains 13 residues. Looked up from germline, CDR1 is MNHEY and CDR2 is SVGEGT. Trimming left V 0 bases short and J 6 bases short, with 8 bases between. The CDR3 coding sequence is TGTGCCAGCAGTTACTCTTTTGGGTCTGAAGCTTTCTTT. This translates into CASSYSFGSEAFF.

This clonotype was detected only once. The chain employs TRBV2 and TRBJ1-2, with D unclear. The CDR3 extends over 14 amino acids. Trimming left V 3 bases short and J 0 bases short, with 8 bases between. Germline-derived CDR1 and CDR2 are SNHLY and FYNNEI. The CDR3, as DNA: TGTGCCAGCAGTGACGGGTTAACTAACTATGGCTACACCTTC. Translated: CASSDGLTNYGYTF.

The chain is built from TRBV20-1 and TRBJ2-1; D might be TRBD2 (7 bases). This CDR3 is 14 amino acids long. Looked up from germline, CDR1 is DFQATT and CDR2 is SNEGSKA (reference sequence). The ends were cut back, 6 bases at V and 5 bases at J, with 17 bases in the middle. CDR3 region: CSARGLGGDNEQFF. The CDR3 DNA reads TGCAGTGCCCGAGGACTAGGGGGGGACAATGAGCAGTTCTTC.

J is TRBJ1-5 and V is TRBV6-2 or TRBV6-3; no reliable D call. The CDR3 extends over 13 amino acids. CDR1 and CDR2 (germline): MNHEY, SVGEGT. The V end was cut by 4 bases, the J end by 4 bases, with 8 bases between. The CDR3: CASSSWINQPQHF. The CDR3 DNA is TGTGCCAGCAGTTCATGGATTAATCAGCCCCAGCATTTT.

This clonotype was counted a few times. The gene calls are TRBV4-3 and TRBJ2-3; 9 bases are a match to TRBD1. V dropped 5 bases and J dropped 2; count of bases not matched to a gene: 5. Germline CDR1 is LGHNA and CDR2 is YSLEER. This CDR3 has 15 amino acids. In DNA, the CDR3 is TGCGCCAGCAGCGCCGGGACAGGGAACACAGATACGCAGTATTTT. Its translation is CASSAGTGNTDTQYF.

This CDR3 is CASSWGQGRYEQYF. CDR3 DNA: TGTGCCAGCAGTTGGGGACAGGGAAGATACGAGCAGTACTTC. This sequence joins TRBV6-2 or TRBV6-3 and TRBJ2-7; TRBD1 agrees at 9 bases. Per germline, CDR1 MNHEY and CDR2 SVGEGT. This CDR3 has 14 residues. V trimming: 4 bases; J trimming: 4 bases; junction bases outside the gene matches: 5.

The chain links TRBV7-8 to TRBJ1-1; D uncertain. The germline V and J ends were trimmed by 1 base and 8 bases, with 20 bases remaining between them. Germline CDR1 reads SGHVS; CDR2 reads FQNEAQ. The CDR3 contains 16 residues. CDR3 DNA sequence: TGTGCCAGCAGCTTAGGGTCAGGCTGGGGTGCGGAGGAAGCTTTCTTT. Protein product: CASSLGSGWGAEEAFF.

The V gene is TRBV7-9, the J gene TRBJ2-1; 7 bases map to TRBD1. There are 15 residues in the CDR3. From germline, CDR1 is SEHNR and CDR2 FQNEAQ (reference sequence). V was pared by 5 bases and J by 4 bases, with 8 bases of the junction left unmatched. CDR3 nucleotide sequence: TGTGCCAGCAGCCGGACCGAGGGACAGTACAATGAGCAGTTCTTC. The encoded protein is CASSRTEGQYNEQFF.

This chain joins TRBV15 and TRBJ1-1; TRBD1 aligns across 8 bases. The CDR3 length is 15 residues. Trimming cost V 3 bases and J 3 bases; bases outside gene matches: 6. Germline loops: CDR1 LNHNV, CDR2 YYDKDF (reference sequence). The CDR3 nucleotides read TGTGCCACCAGCAGTGAGGACAGGGACGACACTGAAGCTTTCTTT. Translated: CATSSEDRDDTEAFF.

V gene TRBV27 combines with J gene TRBJ1-2; 8 bases are shared with TRBD1. There are 14 residues in the CDR3. J was trimmed by 2 bases and V by 6 bases; bases with no gene match: 5. The germline gives CDR1 MNHEY, CDR2 SMNVEV (reference sequence). The CDR3 region is CASRTGVSNYGYTF. CDR3 DNA: TGTGCCAGCAGGACAGGGGTATCAAACTATGGCTACACCTTC.

The chain recombines TRBV6-5 with TRBJ1-5, with D uncertain. The CDR3 runs 13 residues. The V and J ends lost 2 bases and 3 bases respectively, with 5 bases between them. The germline V gene has CDR1 MNHEY and CDR2 SVGAGI. The CDR3 reads CASSYETNQPQHF. In nucleotides, the CDR3 is TGTGCCAGCAGTTACGAGACCAATCAGCCCCAGCATTTT.

The chain uses TRBV19 and TRBJ2-3, with D possibly TRBD1 on 5 matching bases. Germline-derived CDR1 and CDR2 are LNHDA and SQIVND (reference sequence). The CDR3 is 17 residues long. V lost 10 bases and J lost 2, with 25 bases in between. Written as DNA, the CDR3 is TGTGCCACCTCACACCCTTTTGACAGAGAATACACAGATACGCAGTATTTT. Translation: CATSHPFDREYTDTQYF.